These T cell receptor beta chains were read from a single sample in a study of vaccination and CD4 T cells after COVID-19. These receptors lack a known antigen. TCRdb itself ran the PCR reads through MiXCR, one entry per CDR3 protein. The sample gives just over 3,000 distinct CDR3 sequences, 77% of which show up once; approximately 30% is in the top ten. Sequencing used CD4+ T cells from blood, cultured in vitro. Every receptor here comes from a human donor who had recovered from COVID-19. Each CDR3 is given without its conserved first and last residue. The order of the fields is V gene, J gene, CDR3 protein.

V gene: TRBV7-2; J gene: TRBJ2-3; CDR3 protein: ASSPTVGLVQY
V gene: TRBV28; J gene: TRBJ1-2; CDR3 protein: ASSLGRGVDYGYT
V gene: TRBV7-9; J gene: TRBJ2-5; CDR3 protein: ASSLAGQGAGETQY
V gene: TRBV7-8; J gene: TRBJ1-2; CDR3 protein: ASSDREEDYGYT
V gene: TRBV10-3; J gene: TRBJ2-2; CDR3 protein: ASLSGSDTGELF
V gene: TRBV15; J gene: TRBJ1-2; CDR3 protein: ATSRAHEGGYT
V gene: TRBV20-1; J gene: TRBJ2-7; CDR3 protein: SARPPGGPSSYEQY
V gene: TRBV6-1; J gene: TRBJ1-2; CDR3 protein: ASSGPDTYGYT
V gene: TRBV6-5; J gene: TRBJ1-2; CDR3 protein: ASSSKTVNYDYT
V gene: TRBV5-3; J gene: TRBJ2-7; CDR3 protein: ARSLDGESYEQY
V gene: TRBV20-1; J gene: TRBJ1-5; CDR3 protein: SVSTGTSSNQPQH
V gene: TRBV20-1; J gene: TRBJ1-2; CDR3 protein: SARDVEGYGYT
V gene: TRBV10-3; J gene: TRBJ1-5; CDR3 protein: ASTTEGLRPQH
V gene: TRBV6-1; J gene: TRBJ1-2; CDR3 protein: ASTSGQIYGYT
V gene: TRBV5-5; J gene: TRBJ2-7; CDR3 protein: ASRITGSSYEQY
V gene: TRBV6-1; J gene: TRBJ1-2; CDR3 protein: ASSEHGGYGYT
V gene: TRBV20-1; J gene: TRBJ2-1; CDR3 protein: SATTGTGVRNEQF
V gene: TRBV7-9; J gene: TRBJ1-2; CDR3 protein: ASSVGTENYGYT
V gene: TRBV7-9; J gene: TRBJ1-2; CDR3 protein: ASSSDRVGYT
V gene: TRBV2; J gene: TRBJ2-7; CDR3 protein: ASSEAGRRWAYEQY
V gene: TRBV10-3; J gene: TRBJ1-2; CDR3 protein: AISERDTYGYT
V gene: TRBV12-3/TRBV12-4; J gene: TRBJ1-2; CDR3 protein: ASSLAGVHT
V gene: TRBV20-1; J gene: TRBJ2-7; CDR3 protein: SATNRGTYEQY
V gene: TRBV7-6; J gene: TRBJ2-2; CDR3 protein: ASSVSPSAGELF
V gene: TRBV7-3; J gene: TRBJ1-2; CDR3 protein: ASSNSGTGKYGYT
V gene: TRBV20-1; J gene: TRBJ2-2; CDR3 protein: SARPVQLTGELF
V gene: TRBV6-5; J gene: TRBJ1-1; CDR3 protein: ASSYWSGGEDTEAF
V gene: TRBV12-3/TRBV12-4; J gene: TRBJ1-2; CDR3 protein: ASSPTNGAVYGYT
V gene: TRBV6-2/TRBV6-3; J gene: TRBJ1-6; CDR3 protein: ASSGDRDRDWSPLH
V gene: TRBV14; J gene: TRBJ1-2; CDR3 protein: ASSQVGSQRTGYT
V gene: TRBV18; J gene: TRBJ1-3; CDR3 protein: ASSPTKGLNGNTIY
V gene: TRBV20-1; J gene: TRBJ1-2; CDR3 protein: SAQRTYGYT
V gene: TRBV6-1; J gene: TRBJ2-5; CDR3 protein: ASSGTSGGQETQY
V gene: TRBV5-1; J gene: TRBJ1-2; CDR3 protein: ASSLEGDYGYT
V gene: TRBV7-2; J gene: TRBJ1-2; CDR3 protein: ASSLTGSQAIYGYT
V gene: TRBV6-5; J gene: TRBJ2-2; CDR3 protein: ASSYPNGGANTGELF
V gene: TRBV2; J gene: TRBJ2-2; CDR3 protein: ASRGAGELF
V gene: TRBV6-1; J gene: TRBJ1-1; CDR3 protein: ASSEAGIPYTEAF
V gene: TRBV28; J gene: TRBJ1-1; CDR3 protein: ASSGVGRGLTKNTEAF
V gene: TRBV27; J gene: TRBJ2-3; CDR3 protein: ASSGWGAGTDTQY
V gene: TRBV7-8; J gene: TRBJ1-5; CDR3 protein: ASSQDRDQPQH
V gene: TRBV30; J gene: TRBJ1-5; CDR3 protein: AWSRGLTGQPQH
V gene: TRBV30; J gene: TRBJ2-7; CDR3 protein: AWSGDRGTNEQY
V gene: TRBV20-1; J gene: TRBJ2-7; CDR3 protein: SARRAGTLAYEQY
V gene: TRBV2; J gene: TRBJ1-5; CDR3 protein: ASGPDGSNQPQH
V gene: TRBV6-5; J gene: TRBJ1-2; CDR3 protein: ASSYGPPGTGSMIGYT
V gene: TRBV20-1; J gene: TRBJ2-3; CDR3 protein: SARVHGFIDTQY
V gene: TRBV10-1; J gene: TRBJ1-5; CDR3 protein: ASSEGGRNSNQPQH
V gene: TRBV20-1; J gene: TRBJ1-4; CDR3 protein: SATRQGADEKLF
V gene: TRBV20-1; J gene: TRBJ1-5; CDR3 protein: SARDRGTGNQPQH
V gene: TRBV7-6; J gene: TRBJ1-5; CDR3 protein: ASSLQAAGGDQPQH
V gene: TRBV7-3; J gene: TRBJ2-2; CDR3 protein: ASSLSQGNTGELF
V gene: TRBV6-1; J gene: TRBJ1-6; CDR3 protein: ASSGGQGLNSPLH
V gene: TRBV20-1; J gene: TRBJ1-2; CDR3 protein: SATPGQGAYYGYT
V gene: TRBV7-3; J gene: TRBJ2-2; CDR3 protein: ASSLIGGGNTGELF
V gene: TRBV7-3; J gene: TRBJ1-1; CDR3 protein: ASSATGPVNTEAF
V gene: TRBV7-6; J gene: TRBJ1-5; CDR3 protein: ASSAGDSGSKPQH
V gene: TRBV20-1; J gene: TRBJ1-2; CDR3 protein: SGSLPGMIGYT
V gene: TRBV20-1; J gene: TRBJ1-5; CDR3 protein: SASRGSGFNQPQH
V gene: TRBV7-2; J gene: TRBJ1-2; CDR3 protein: ASSGAVPPNYGYT